This T cell receptor (beta chain) appears in the sequencing data of a study of blood T cell repertoires in COVID-19. The wider study: Acute and convalescent COVID-19 specimens originated in the United States, Italy and Spain. Sample material is recorded as cDNA or gDNA derived from T cells, B-cell-depleted T cells, or PBMCs.

Authors' analysis steps: Amplifying reference gene primers gave estimates of nucleated cell counts. Generated by immunoSEQ multiplex PCR, the TCRdb table keeps only in-frame clones and is missing some. The DNA gave D and trimming, while V, J and clone size come from that table. The table lists some 150,000 clones, roughly nine tenths of them singletons. This CDR3 is 17 amino acids long. V lost 5 bases to trimming and J lost 2 bases; unmatched junction nucleotides: 6. The germline V gene encodes CDR1 SNHLY and CDR2 FYNNEI. The sequenced material came from peripheral blood. The clonotype was recovered from a man in his sixties with acute or convalescent COVID-19. The chain recombines TRBV2 with TRBJ2-1; 13 positions match TRBD2. CDR3 residues: CASSREGLAGAYNEQFF. CDR3 in DNA: TGTGCCAGCAGTCGGGAAGGACTAGCGGGAGCCTACAATGAGCAGTTCTTC. Full variable domain (remainder filled in from reference TRBV2 and TRBJ2-1): EPEVTQTPSHQVTQMGQEVILRCVPISNHLYFYWYRQILGQKVEFLVSFYNNEISEKSEIFDDQFSVERPDGSNFTLKIRSTKLEDSAMYFCASSREGLAGAYNEQFFGPGTRLTVL.